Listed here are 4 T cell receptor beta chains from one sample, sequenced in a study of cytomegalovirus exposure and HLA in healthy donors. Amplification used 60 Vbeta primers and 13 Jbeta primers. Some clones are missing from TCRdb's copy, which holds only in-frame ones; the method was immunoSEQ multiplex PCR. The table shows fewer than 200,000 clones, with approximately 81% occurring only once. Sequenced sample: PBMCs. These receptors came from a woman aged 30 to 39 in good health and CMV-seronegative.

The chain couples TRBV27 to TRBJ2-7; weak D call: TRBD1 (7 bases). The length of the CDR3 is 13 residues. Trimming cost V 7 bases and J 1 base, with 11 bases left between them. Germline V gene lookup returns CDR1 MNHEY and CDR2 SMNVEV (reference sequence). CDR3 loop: CASKPGGSYEQYF. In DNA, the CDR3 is TGTGCCAGCAAGCCAGGGGGGTCCTACGAGCAGTACTTC.

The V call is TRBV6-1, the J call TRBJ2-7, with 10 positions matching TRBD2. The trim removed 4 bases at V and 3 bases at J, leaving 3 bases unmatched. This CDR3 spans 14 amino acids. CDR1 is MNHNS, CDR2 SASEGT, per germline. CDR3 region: CASSVTSGDYEQYF. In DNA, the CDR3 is TGTGCCAGCAGTGTAACTAGCGGGGACTACGAGCAGTACTTC.

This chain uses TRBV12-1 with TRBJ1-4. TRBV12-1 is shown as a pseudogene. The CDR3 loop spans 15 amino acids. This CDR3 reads CASSFVGSEVEKLFF. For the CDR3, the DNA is TGTGCCAGCAGCTTTGTAGGCTCGGAGGTTGAAAAACTGTTTTTT.

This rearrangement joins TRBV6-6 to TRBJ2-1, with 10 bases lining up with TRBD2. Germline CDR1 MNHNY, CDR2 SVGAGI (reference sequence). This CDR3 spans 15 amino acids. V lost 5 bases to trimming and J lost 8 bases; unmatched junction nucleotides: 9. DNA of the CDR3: TGTGCCAGCAGTACTGCTAGCGGGAGCCCCGATGAGCAGTTCTTC. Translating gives CASSTASGSPDEQFF.